This is a list of T cell receptor beta chains from one sample in a study of CD8+CD57+ T cells in acquired aplastic anemia. TCRdb reprocessed the reads with MiXCR, giving one entry per CDR3 protein. The sample holds under 200,000 distinct CDR3 sequences; over 55% are singletons and the top ten take 45% to 60%. Input material: sorted CD4+, CD8+, or CD8+CD57+ T cells (not recorded which) from PBMCs. The receptors derive from a human donor with aplastic anemia. Each CDR3 is given with its conserved first and last residue. Fields, in order: D gene, J gene, clone size, V gene, CDR3 DNA, CDR3 protein. D genes are given only for firm matches. The size of a clone is reported for some rows only, either as once, few or many, or as a class for expanded clones.

D gene: TRBD1
J gene: TRBJ1-1
clone size: few
V gene: TRBV19
CDR3 DNA: TGTGCCAGTAGTCTCAGGGGGGTCACTGAAGCTTTCTTT
CDR3 protein: CASSLRGVTEAFF

D gene: TRBD2
J gene: TRBJ2-5
clone size: NA
V gene: TRBV11-2
CDR3 DNA: TGTGCCAGCAGACGAGGCGGGGGGGCTGGGGAGACCCAGTACTTC
CDR3 protein: CASRRGGGAGETQYF

D gene: NA
J gene: TRBJ2-7
clone size: few
V gene: TRBV10-3
CDR3 DNA: TGTGCCATCAGTGAGGTAGCCTACGAGCAGTACTTC
CDR3 protein: CAISEVAYEQYF

D gene: TRBD1
J gene: TRBJ2-7
clone size: NA
V gene: TRBV20-1
CDR3 DNA: TGCAGTGCCCCCTCGATCGACAGGGAAGGAAACGAGCAGTACTTC
CDR3 protein: CSAPSIDREGNEQYF

D gene: NA
J gene: TRBJ2-5
clone size: NA
V gene: TRBV7-9
CDR3 DNA: TGTGCCAGCAGCAGTCCCTGGTACCAAGAGACCCAGTACTTC
CDR3 protein: CASSSPWYQETQYF

D gene: NA
J gene: TRBJ1-3
clone size: NA
V gene: TRBV2
CDR3 DNA: TGTGCCAGCAGTGAAGGGGGGGGATCCGGAAGCACCATATATTTT
CDR3 protein: CASSEGGGSGSTIYF

D gene: NA
J gene: TRBJ2-1
clone size: NA
V gene: TRBV24-1
CDR3 DNA: TGTGCCACCAGTGATTTAGCCCGGAGCTCCTACAATGAGCAGTTCTTC
CDR3 protein: CATSDLARSSYNEQFF

D gene: NA
J gene: TRBJ1-1
clone size: NA
V gene: TRBV9
CDR3 DNA: TGTGCCAGCAGCGCCCCTCTTGGGGTTGGCACTGAAGCTTTCTTT
CDR3 protein: CASSAPLGVGTEAFF

D gene: NA
J gene: TRBJ2-1
clone size: NA
V gene: TRBV15
CDR3 DNA: TGTGCCACCAGCAGTGCCCCAGGGTCGGGAGACCGCAATGAGCAGTTCTTC
CDR3 protein: CATSSAPGSGDRNEQFF

D gene: NA
J gene: TRBJ2-7
clone size: NA
V gene: TRBV24-1
CDR3 DNA: TGTGCCACCAGTGGATTGGGGACCTACGAGCAGTACTTC
CDR3 protein: CATSGLGTYEQYF

D gene: NA
J gene: TRBJ2-1
clone size: NA
V gene: TRBV5-1
CDR3 DNA: TGCGCCAGCAGCTTGTTGAGAAGCTACTCCTACAATGAGCAGTTCTTC
CDR3 protein: CASSLLRSYSYNEQFF

D gene: NA
J gene: TRBJ1-2
clone size: NA
V gene: TRBV9
CDR3 DNA: TGTGCCAGCAGCGTAGGTTCGACAAGCTACACCTTC
CDR3 protein: CASSVGSTSYTF

D gene: TRBD1
J gene: TRBJ2-1
clone size: NA
V gene: TRBV7-3
CDR3 DNA: TGTGCCAGCAGCTTAGCGCAGAGACAGGGGCAGTTCTTC
CDR3 protein: CASSLAQRQGQFF

D gene: TRBD2
J gene: TRBJ2-1
clone size: NA
V gene: TRBV25-1
CDR3 DNA: TGTGCCAGCAGTGGGGAGGGCCTCAATGAGCAGTTCTTC
CDR3 protein: CASSGEGLNEQFF

D gene: TRBD1
J gene: TRBJ1-6
clone size: few
V gene: TRBV2
CDR3 DNA: TGTGCCAGCAGCCCGGGTGACAGGGGGTATAATTCACCCCTCCACTTT
CDR3 protein: CASSPGDRGYNSPLHF

D gene: NA
J gene: TRBJ2-1
clone size: NA
V gene: TRBV20-1
CDR3 DNA: TGCAGTGCTAGAGGACAGGGAGGGTACAATGAGCAGTTCTTC
CDR3 protein: CSARGQGGYNEQFF

D gene: NA
J gene: TRBJ2-7
clone size: few
V gene: TRBV9
CDR3 DNA: TGTGCCAGCGTGGGGGGGGCAGGCGAGCAGTACTTC
CDR3 protein: CASVGGAGEQYF

D gene: NA
J gene: TRBJ2-1
clone size: NA
V gene: TRBV5-1
CDR3 DNA: TGTGCCAGCAGCTTGGTGGGCTACAATGAGCAGTTCTTC
CDR3 protein: CASSLVGYNEQFF

D gene: NA
J gene: TRBJ2-7
clone size: NA
V gene: TRBV20-1
CDR3 DNA: TGCAGTGCTAGAGGTGAGGGTAGCTCCGAAGTTGGGGAGCAGTACTTC
CDR3 protein: CSARGEGSSEVGEQYF

D gene: TRBD1
J gene: TRBJ2-7
clone size: NA
V gene: TRBV7-2
CDR3 DNA: TGTGCCAGCAGCCGAGAGCAGGGGGTCCCTTCCTACGAGCAGTACTTC
CDR3 protein: CASSREQGVPSYEQYF

D gene: NA
J gene: TRBJ2-5
clone size: NA
V gene: TRBV7-9
CDR3 DNA: TGTGCCAGCAGCTTCGGTTGGGGGCGGGAGACCCAGTACTTC
CDR3 protein: CASSFGWGRETQYF

D gene: TRBD2
J gene: TRBJ2-5
clone size: once
V gene: TRBV25-1
CDR3 DNA: TGTGCCAGCAGTTCTAGCGGGAGTCCGGAGACCCAGCACTTC
CDR3 protein: CASSSSGSPETQHF

D gene: NA
J gene: TRBJ2-7
clone size: few
V gene: TRBV5-6
CDR3 DNA: TGTGCCAGCAGCTTTGGGGGCAGGGTCACCTACGAGCAGTACTTC
CDR3 protein: CASSFGGRVTYEQYF

D gene: NA
J gene: TRBJ2-1
clone size: NA
V gene: TRBV19
CDR3 DNA: TGTGCCAGTAGTACCGATCGTAGTCATTCCTACAATGAGCAGTTCTTC
CDR3 protein: CASSTDRSHSYNEQFF

D gene: NA
J gene: TRBJ2-2
clone size: once
V gene: TRBV7-2
CDR3 DNA: TGTGCCAGCAGCTTATTATCACCAAACACCGGGGAGCTGTTTTTT
CDR3 protein: CASSLLSPNTGELFF

D gene: NA
J gene: TRBJ2-7
clone size: NA
V gene: TRBV7-8
CDR3 DNA: TGTGCCAGCAGCTTAGGGACGGACGCAGACGAGCAGTACTTC
CDR3 protein: CASSLGTDADEQYF

D gene: TRBD1
J gene: TRBJ2-6
clone size: NA
V gene: TRBV19
CDR3 DNA: TGTGCCAGCCGGAAAGGGACAGGGGCGCTGGGGGCCAACGTCCTGACTTTC
CDR3 protein: CASRKGTGALGANVLTF

D gene: TRBD1
J gene: TRBJ2-5
clone size: NA
V gene: TRBV19
CDR3 DNA: TGTGCCAGTAGATCTAGACAGGGGGCGGGAGAGACCCAGTACTTC
CDR3 protein: CASRSRQGAGETQYF

D gene: TRBD1
J gene: TRBJ2-1
clone size: NA
V gene: TRBV20-1
CDR3 DNA: TGCAGTGCCAGTAGTAACCCCGAGACAGGGGACTACAATGAGCAGTTCTTC
CDR3 protein: CSASSNPETGDYNEQFF

D gene: NA
J gene: TRBJ2-6
clone size: many
V gene: TRBV19
CDR3 DNA: TGTGCCAGTAGTTCCACTCCAGGGGACGGGGCCAACGTCCTGACTTTC
CDR3 protein: CASSSTPGDGANVLTF

D gene: NA
J gene: TRBJ2-7
clone size: few
V gene: TRBV2
CDR3 DNA: TGTGCCAGCAGTGAAGTGTCGGAGTACGAGCAGTACTTC
CDR3 protein: CASSEVSEYEQYF

D gene: TRBD2
J gene: TRBJ2-5
clone size: NA
V gene: TRBV29-1
CDR3 DNA: TGCAGCGTTGAAGGGACTAGCGGGTTACAAGAGACCCAGTACTTC
CDR3 protein: CSVEGTSGLQETQYF

D gene: NA
J gene: TRBJ1-5
clone size: NA
V gene: TRBV10-3
CDR3 DNA: TGTGCCATCAAAGGGTCCTACGGAGGGGGTCAGCCCCAGCATTTT
CDR3 protein: CAIKGSYGGGQPQHF

D gene: TRBD1
J gene: TRBJ2-3
clone size: NA
V gene: TRBV29-1
CDR3 DNA: TGCAGCGTTGAGAGGGGGCTAACAGATACGCAGTATTTT
CDR3 protein: CSVERGLTDTQYF

D gene: NA
J gene: TRBJ1-5
clone size: NA
V gene: TRBV15
CDR3 DNA: TGTGCCACCAGCAGAGATAATCTGGGGGAGCCCCAGCATTTT
CDR3 protein: CATSRDNLGEPQHF

D gene: NA
J gene: TRBJ2-4
clone size: NA
V gene: TRBV24-1
CDR3 DNA: TGTGCCACCAGTGATTTGTGGGGCAGGGTACGAAACATTCAGTACTTC
CDR3 protein: CATSDLWGRVRNIQYF

D gene: TRBD1
J gene: TRBJ2-1
clone size: once
V gene: TRBV6-9
CDR3 DNA: TGTGCCGCACAGACAGGGACGACCTACAATGAGCAGTTCTTC
CDR3 protein: CAAQTGTTYNEQFF

D gene: NA
J gene: TRBJ1-2
clone size: few
V gene: TRBV29-1
CDR3 DNA: TGCAGCGTTGACACGCAGGGTACGGGCGGCTACACCTTC
CDR3 protein: CSVDTQGTGGYTF

D gene: NA
J gene: TRBJ2-7
clone size: NA
V gene: TRBV11-3
CDR3 DNA: TGTGCCAGCAGCTTAGGAGACAGCACTATCTACGAGCAGTACTTC
CDR3 protein: CASSLGDSTIYEQYF

D gene: TRBD1
J gene: TRBJ1-6
clone size: NA
V gene: TRBV9
CDR3 DNA: TGTGCCAGCAGCGTAGACGGGACAGGGAACCATAATTCACCCCTCCACTTT
CDR3 protein: CASSVDGTGNHNSPLHF

D gene: NA
J gene: TRBJ1-2
clone size: NA
V gene: TRBV10-3
CDR3 DNA: TGTGCCAGCAGCCACGGCGGGGTGGGCTATGGCTACACCTTC
CDR3 protein: CASSHGGVGYGYTF

D gene: TRBD1
J gene: TRBJ2-7
clone size: NA
V gene: TRBV20-1
CDR3 DNA: TGCAGTGCCTCAAGGGGACAGACAGCCTACGAGCAGTACTTC
CDR3 protein: CSASRGQTAYEQYF